This T cell receptor (beta chain) was recovered during a study of Ad26.COV2.S vaccination and SARS-CoV-2 variants. The data were produced by immunoSEQ multiplex PCR, yet TCRdb's version contains in-frame clones alone and is incomplete. This sample yields around 450,000 clones, of which 80% to 90% are seen a single time; roughly 1.7% belongs to the top ten. Germline V gene data show CDR1 as SEHNR and CDR2 as FQNEAQ (reference sequence). This CDR3 is built from 15 residues. The ends lost 5 bases at V and 8 bases at J; junction bases unmatched: 14. Treatment of the sample: about 20 received Ad26.COV2.S at low or high dose, single or two shots; roughly 5 received placebo; per-sample allocation not given. On day 63 after the first injection, vaccine and placebo recipients gave samples.

This TCR was recovered from a person between 18 and 59 years old who received the Ad26.COV2.S COVID-19 vaccine or a placebo. The chain uses TRBV7-9 and TRBJ1-2, with 7 positions matching TRBD1. The sample here was peripheral blood, taken in a trial of Ad26.COV2.S vaccine versus placebo. Here the CDR3 DNA reads TGTGCCAGCAGCCTCGGGACAGCCCAGCCGCAGGGCTACACCTTC. Amino acids: CASSLGTAQPQGYTF.